Listed here is a single T cell receptor beta chain. These data are taken from a study of blood T cell repertoires in COVID-19. Study in general: The origin of the acute and convalescent COVID-19 samples was the United States, Italy and Spain. PBMCs, B-cell-depleted T cells, or T cells were the source of the cDNA or gDNA that made up the material.

Germline V gives CDR1 LGHNA, CDR2 YSLEER. The length of the CDR3 is 14 residues. Trimming removed 2 bases from V and 8 bases from J, with 13 bases in between. In the authors' methods: Nucleated cell counts were estimated from reference gene primer amplification. Profiled with immunoSEQ multiplex PCR; TCRdb holds only in-frame clones, not every one. V and J calls and clone size come straight from that table; D and trimming were deduced from the DNA. The sample has more than 150,000 clones, approximately 87% seen once. The TCR comes from a woman between 18 and 29 years old who had recovered from COVID-19. V is TRBV4-3 and J is TRBJ2-1, with unresolved D. The sample taken for sequencing was peripheral blood. The CDR3 DNA is TGCGCCAGCAGCCAATCTACGCCCTGGTATGAGCAGTTCTTC. Translation gives CASSQSTPWYEQFF.